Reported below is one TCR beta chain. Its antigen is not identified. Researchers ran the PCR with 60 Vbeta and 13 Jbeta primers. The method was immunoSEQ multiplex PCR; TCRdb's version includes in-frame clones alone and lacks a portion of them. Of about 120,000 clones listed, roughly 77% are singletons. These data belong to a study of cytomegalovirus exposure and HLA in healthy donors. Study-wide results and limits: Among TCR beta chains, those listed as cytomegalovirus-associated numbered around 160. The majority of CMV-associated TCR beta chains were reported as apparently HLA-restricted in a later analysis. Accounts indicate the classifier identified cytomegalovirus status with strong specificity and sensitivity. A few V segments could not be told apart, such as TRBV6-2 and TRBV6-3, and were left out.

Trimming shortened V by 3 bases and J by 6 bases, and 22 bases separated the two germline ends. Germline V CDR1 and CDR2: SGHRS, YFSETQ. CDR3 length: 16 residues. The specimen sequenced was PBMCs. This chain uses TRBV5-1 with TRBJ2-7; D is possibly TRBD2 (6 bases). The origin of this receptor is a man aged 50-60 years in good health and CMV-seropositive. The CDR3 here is CASSSTQGGADGEQYF. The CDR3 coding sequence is TGCGCCAGCAGCTCCACCCAAGGAGGGGCAGATGGCGAGCAGTACTTC.